What follows are 25 T cell receptor beta chains derived from one specimen sequenced in a study of T-cell reconstitution after alpha-beta-depleted transplantation in children. Using unique molecular identifiers, the investigators prepared the TCRbeta library. One entry per CDR3 protein, called by TCRdb with MiXCR from the PCR reads. The sample lists 60,000 or so distinct CDR3 sequences, approximately 46% occurring once. Sequences were derived from PBMCs, mostly from graft donor cells, sampled 360 days after TCRalphabeta/CD19-depleted stem cell transplant. Receptor source: a male patient younger than 18 who had a stem cell transplant for acute lymphoblastic leukemia, so the T cells may come from the graft donor.

This clonotype was seen a few times. The genes are TRBV7-2 and TRBJ1-5; D gene uncertain. The CDR3 runs 14 residues. CDR1 and CDR2 (germline): SGHTA, FQGNSA. With 3 bases removed from V and 9 bases from J, the gap between germline ends came to 15 bases. DNA of the CDR3: TGTGCCAGCAGCTTCCCCCGCGAGGGAGGGCCCCAGCATTTT. Its translation: CASSFPREGGPQHF.

This clonotype was seen repeatedly, ten times or more. The V call is TRBV9, the J call TRBJ2-7; the D gene could be TRBD1 or TRBD2 (5 bases each). Trimming cost V 0 bases and J 0 bases, with 7 bases left between them. The CDR3 consists of 14 residues. CDR1 is SGDLS, CDR2 YYNGEE, per germline. CDR3 in DNA: TGTGCCAGCAGCGTAGGGGGGAGCTCCTACGAGCAGTACTTC. As protein: CASSVGGSSYEQYF.

This chain joins TRBV25-1 and TRBJ2-2; no clear D. The CDR3 is made up of 14 amino acids. V shed 11 bases and J shed 4 bases, with 17 bases lying between them. Germline loops: CDR1 MGHDK, CDR2 SYGVNS. As DNA, the CDR3 is TGTGCCCTAAGGCGGCTAGTCGGCACCGGGGAGCTGTTTTTT. Amino acids: CALRRLVGTGELFF. The whole variable domain, filled in from reference TRBV25-1 and TRBJ2-2, reads EADIYQTPRYLVIGTGKKITLECSQTMGHDKMYWYQQDPGMELHLIHYSYGVNSTEKGDLSSESTVSRIRTEHFPLTLESARPSHTSQYLCALRRLVGTGELFFGEGSRLTVL.

A few counts support this clonotype. This rearrangement joins TRBV12-3 or TRBV12-4 to TRBJ2-2; D gene ambiguous. Trimming took 3 bases from V and 5 from J, leaving 10 bases between them. The CDR3 consists of 14 residues. The CDR3 nucleotides are TGTGCCAGCAGTTTCTGGGATATAACCGGGGAGCTGTTTTTT. Encoded protein: CASSFWDITGELFF.

The J gene is TRBJ1-3, the V gene TRBV28; 7 bases match TRBD1. With 6 bases clipped from V and 2 bases from J, the junction kept 10 bases outside the gene matches. Germline CDR1 is MDHEN and CDR2 is SYDVKM. This CDR3 has 16 residues. This chain's CDR3 is CASRHPTGWPGNTIYF. In nucleotides, the CDR3 is TGTGCCAGCAGACACCCGACAGGGTGGCCTGGAAACACCATATATTTT.

V is TRBV5-1 and J is TRBJ2-2; unclear D gene. Germline loops: CDR1 SGHRS, CDR2 YFSETQ. The CDR3 has 13 amino acids. Trimming took 3 bases from V and 3 from J, leaving 6 bases between them. This chain's CDR3 is CASSSFYTGELFF. For the CDR3, the DNA is TGCGCCAGCAGCTCATTCTACACCGGGGAGCTGTTTTTT.

This clonotype was detected only once. V is TRBV28 and J is TRBJ2-3; D might be TRBD2 (5 bases). CDR1 MDHEN and CDR2 SYDVKM come from the germline V gene. CDR3 length: 15 amino acids. V gave up 4 bases and J gave up 0 bases, with 11 bases separating them. The CDR3 DNA sequence: TGTGCCAGCAGTTCTAGCAGACCTAGCACAGATACGCAGTATTTT. Residues: CASSSSRPSTDTQYF.

This clonotype was detected a few times. This chain uses TRBV7-2 with TRBJ1-4, with 7 bases identical to TRBD1. Germline V gives CDR1 SGHTA, CDR2 FQGNSA. The J segment lost 5 bases and the V segment lost 2 bases, leaving 2 bases of the junction unmatched. The length of the CDR3 is 14 residues. DNA of the CDR3: TGTGCCAGCAGCTTACAACAGGGGAATGAAAAACTGTTTTTT. Encoded protein: CASSLQQGNEKLFF.

V and J are TRBV12-3 or TRBV12-4 and TRBJ2-5, with a possible D match to TRBD1 (5 bases). The CDR3 loop spans 14 amino acids. V shed 4 bases and J shed 7 bases, with 16 bases lying between them. This CDR3 reads CASSSATAWGTQYF. The CDR3 nucleotides read TGTGCCAGCAGTTCAGCGACAGCTTGGGGGACCCAGTACTTC.

This clonotype was recorded a few times. The chain links TRBV11-3 to TRBJ2-1; 7 nucleotides agree with TRBD2. V dropped 3 bases and J dropped 10; count of bases not matched to a gene: 9. Germline assignment: CDR1 SGHNT and CDR2 YENEEA. The CDR3 covers 14 residues. The CDR3 protein is CASSFGGGPREQFF. The CDR3 DNA reads TGTGCCAGCAGCTTTGGGGGAGGGCCGAGGGAGCAGTTCTTC.

This chain uses TRBV7-9 with TRBJ1-1; 7 bases match TRBD1. Germline trimming cut 11 bases from V and 3 bases from J; bases unmatched to any gene: 18. In germline, CDR1 is SEHNR, CDR2 FQNEAQ (reference sequence). This CDR3 is 16 amino acids long. This chain's CDR3 is CAGGNRGIRVDTEAFF. In DNA, the CDR3 is TGTGCCGGGGGGAACAGGGGAATTCGGGTTGACACTGAAGCTTTCTTT.

CDR3 amino acids: CSFRLGHTGELFF. DNA for the CDR3: TGCAGCTTCAGACTGGGTCATACCGGGGAGCTGTTTTTT. V gene TRBV29-1 combines with J gene TRBJ2-2, with D unclear. Looked up from germline, CDR1 is SQVTM and CDR2 is ANQGSEA. The CDR3 is 13 residues long. V was clipped by 8 bases and J by 5 bases, with 15 bases between them.

J is TRBJ2-1 and V is TRBV11-1; D may be TRBD1 or TRBD2 (6 bases each). The CDR3 consists of 15 residues. Trimming pared 1 base from V and 3 bases from J, leaving 10 bases between. The germline V gene encodes CDR1 SGHAT and CDR2 FQDESV (reference sequence). The CDR3 DNA reads TGTGCCAGCAGCTTAGGTGAGGGGGGCTACAATGAGCAGTTCTTC. It specifies CASSLGEGGYNEQFF.

This chain joins TRBV12-3 or TRBV12-4 and TRBJ1-1; possible D gene TRBD1, 6 bases. With 4 bases removed from V and 4 bases from J, the gap between germline ends came to 13 bases. CDR3 size: 14 residues. The CDR3 is CASSSRRGVTEAFF. The CDR3 DNA reads TGTGCCAGCAGTTCCCGAAGGGGGGTCACTGAAGCTTTCTTT.

V is TRBV12-3 or TRBV12-4 and J is TRBJ1-4; D is ambiguous. Trimming took off 2 bases at V and 5 bases at J, with 0 bases between the two ends. The CDR3 covers 11 residues. CDR3 bases: TGTGCCAGCAGTTTAAATGAAAAACTGTTTTTT. The encoded protein is CASSLNEKLFF.

As for this clonotype: One end of the junction does not line up with germline, which may come from a read error. V is TRBV5-1 and J is TRBJ2-1; 8 bases agree with TRBD2. Germline V lookup: CDR1 SGHRS, CDR2 YFSETQ. The CDR3 totals 14 residues. The CDR3 region has the DNA TGCGCCAGTAGACTCGGGAGGGGGGACAATGTGCAGTTCTTC. Amino acids: CASRLGRGDNVQFF.

The chain has TRBV7-2 and TRBJ2-7; unclear D gene. Germline V gene sequence: CDR1 SGHTA, CDR2 FQGNSA. The CDR3 has 13 amino acids. The germline V and J ends were trimmed by 2 bases and 3 bases, with 8 bases remaining between them. CDR3 bases: TGTGCCAGCAGCTTAAGCCCTAACTACGAGCAGTACTTC. As protein: CASSLSPNYEQYF.

The chain joins TRBV4-2 to TRBJ2-3, with 7 bases fitting TRBD2. Trimming at V came to 0 bases and at J to 2 bases, leaving 2 bases not matched to a gene. The length of the CDR3 is 15 residues. Per the germline V gene, CDR1 is LGHNA and CDR2 is YNFKEQ. The CDR3 spells CASSQEERDTDTQYF. The DNA of the CDR3 is TGTGCCAGCAGCCAAGAGGAGCGGGACACAGATACGCAGTATTTT.

This clonotype was seen only a few times. The rearrangement joins TRBV14 to TRBJ2-7; possible D gene TRBD2, 5 bases. Trimming took 1 base from V and 0 from J, leaving 7 bases between them. Germline CDR1 SGHDN, CDR2 FVKESK. This CDR3 is 14 amino acids long. The CDR3 sequence: CASSQAGNSYEQYF. In DNA form, the CDR3 reads TGTGCCAGCAGCCAAGCCGGGAACTCCTACGAGCAGTACTTC.

V gene TRBV27 combines with J gene TRBJ2-1; TRBD2 matches 14 bases. The CDR3 totals 16 residues. With V trimmed by 4 bases and J by 7 bases, 6 bases remained unmatched. Germline V gives CDR1 MNHEY, CDR2 SMNVEV (reference sequence). The CDR3 is CASSSGTSGRVNEQFF. CDR3 nucleotide sequence: TGTGCCAGCAGTTCCGGGACTAGCGGGAGAGTAAATGAGCAGTTCTTC.

This clonotype was seen more than once but under ten times. The genes are TRBV3-1 and TRBJ1-5; D not certain. The ends were cut back, 1 base at V and 3 bases at J, with 10 bases in the middle. The CDR3 sequence is 15 residues long. Germline CDR1 reads LGHDT; CDR2 reads YNNKEL (reference sequence). The CDR3 here is CASSQAGPSNQPQHF. In DNA, the CDR3 is TGTGCCAGCAGCCAAGCAGGACCCTCCAATCAGCCCCAGCATTTT.

The chain carries TRBV5-1 and TRBJ2-1, with D unresolved. The V and J ends lost 5 bases and 0 bases respectively, with 6 bases between them. This CDR3 comprises 13 residues. Per the germline V gene, CDR1 is SGHRS and CDR2 is YFSETQ. The CDR3 sequence is CASRTDSYNEQFF. The DNA for the CDR3 is TGCGCCAGCAGGACGGACTCCTACAATGAGCAGTTCTTC. The full variable domain, completed using reference TRBV5-1 and TRBJ2-1, is KAGVTQTPRYLIKTRGQQVTLSCSPISGHRSVSWYQQTPGQGLQFLFEYFSETQRNKGNFPGRFSGRQFSNSRSEMNVSTLELGDSALYLCASRTDSYNEQFFGPGTRLTVL.

In its sample, this clonotype was seen a few times. This chain joins TRBV3-1 and TRBJ2-7; no firm D call. Germline V gene lookup returns CDR1 LGHDT and CDR2 YNNKEL (reference sequence). The CDR3 length is 12 residues. V lost 1 base to trimming and J lost 2 bases, with 3 bases between them. The CDR3 nucleotides read TGTGCCAGCAGCCAAGTAACCTACGAGCAGTACTTC. Translated: CASSQVTYEQYF.

This clonotype came up a few times. The chain has TRBV5-6 and TRBJ2-2; D gene unclear. V was clipped by 0 bases and J by 4 bases, with 10 bases between them. CDR3 length equals 15 residues. Germline CDR1 reads SGHDT; CDR2 reads YYEEEE. The CDR3 loop is CASSLVAFPTGELFF. The CDR3 DNA reads TGTGCCAGCAGCTTGGTGGCGTTCCCCACCGGGGAGCTGTTTTTT.

This clonotype has more than one count but fewer than ten. This chain links TRBV27 with TRBJ2-2; maybe TRBD2 (6 bases). Germline CDR1 and CDR2: MNHEY and SMNVEV (reference sequence). V lost 6 bases and J 4 bases, leaving 12 bases between the germline ends. The CDR3 totals 14 residues. The CDR3 is CASSAGTGTGELFF. The CDR3 coding sequence is TGTGCCAGCAGCGCCGGGACTGGCACCGGGGAGCTGTTTTTT.